What follows describes a single T cell receptor (beta chain). This receptor's antigen is unknown. Base qualities are not provided; no much larger clone lies one nucleotide away. Collaborating institutions collected whole blood in K2EDTA tubes following their own protocols. For TCRbeta analysis, collaborators shipped samples as frozen whole blood, isolated PBMCs, or DNA extracted from either of those sample types. The record originates from a study of blood T cell repertoires in COVID-19 (dated by TCRdb to the early 2020s). In terms of the full investigation: Samples from collaborators originated in the United States, Italy and Spain and spanned both the acute and convalescent phases of COVID-19. The repertoires were released in a freely available public database meant as a resource for research on the immune response to SARS-CoV-2. The prospective study material was composed of cDNA or gDNA derived from T cells, B-cell-depleted T cells, or PBMCs. Subjects who had been exposed to COVID-19, were actively infected with it, or had recovered from it provided the deeply sampled blood TCRbeta repertoires that made up the dataset. Where available, HLA class I and class II types were taken from metadata supplied by the sample provider and were not determined by assay-based typing. Samples came from the ongoing ImmuneRACE study (first 160 participants) plus 1,254 subjects from 6 global collaborators. Sample metadata almost always included a de-identified subject ID, COVID-19 status, age in years and sex. Results and caveats for the whole study, not just this receptor: How much clinical and demographic metadata was included differed by source and by participant, and the metadata was provided uncurated.

TCRbeta CDR3 regions were amplified from genomic DNA by means of the immunoSEQ Assay, a bias-controlled multiplex PCR. The study's own analysis went as follows. Nucleated cell counts per sample were estimated from amplification of reference gene primers within the assay. To quantify the absolute abundance of each unique TCRbeta CDR3 rearrangement, sequence reads were collapsed and filtered. For each sample, productive Simpson clonality was calculated as the square root of Simpson's diversity index over productive rearrangements. TCRdb mirrors the immuneACCESS table, restricted to in-frame sequences. Some clones are absent from its copies; in checked studies, under half trace to an unresolved V gene, and the reason for the others is unknown. V, J and clone size derive from that table, while D and trimming were established from the DNA sequence. The sample yields approximately 160,000 clones; 90% to 95% were counted once. The top ten clones comprise approximately 0.56% of the sample.

The material sequenced was peripheral blood. This TCR was recovered from a man aged 45-65 years with acute or convalescent COVID-19.

This receptor carries the CDR3 CATSRVGLTGLGQPQHF. The bases read TGTGCCACCAGCAGAGTGGGGCTGACAGGTCTGGGTCAGCCCCAGCATTTT. Here the chain combines TRBV15 and TRBJ1-5; TRBD1 could be the D gene, as 6 bases match. V lost 1 base and J lost 6 bases; the stretch between them is 19 bases long. The germline V gene (reference sequence) specifies LNHNV as CDR1 and YYDKDF as CDR2. From the cysteine through the phenylalanine, the CDR3 covers 17 amino acids. The retained sequence is limited to the CDR3, 51 bases, with the frame set at the first base. The full variable domain, with segments outside the CDR3 supplied by the reference TRBV15 and TRBJ1-5 proteins, appears as DAMVIQNPRYQVTQFGKPVTLSCSQTLNHNVMYWYQQKSSQAPKLLFHYYDKDFNNEADTPDNFQSRRPNTSFCFLDIRSPGLGDTAMYLCATSRVGLTGLGQPQHFGDGTRLSIL.